This TCR beta chain is from a study of patients and donors after allogeneic stem cell transplantation. The CDR3 totals 20 residues. Germline loops: CDR1 LGHNA, CDR2 YSLEER. Trimming left V 0 bases short and J 1 base short, with 24 bases between. This clonotype was counted only a few times. TCRdb independently ran MiXCR on the RT-PCR reads; one entry per CDR3 protein. Among about 960,000 distinct CDR3 sequences listed, about a sixth were seen once. The V gene is TRBV4-3, the J gene TRBJ1-2; maybe TRBD1 (5 bases). This clonotype was sampled from a human donor who was either an allogeneic HSCT recipient or a stem cell or donor lymphocyte infusion donor (not recorded which). It is not recorded whose cells these are; they may come from a transplant donor. Sequencing used blood, either unsorted or a sorted T cell fraction (not recorded which). CDR3 loop: CASSQELLAGRTLLNYGYTF. CDR3 DNA: TGCGCCAGCAGCCAAGAACTATTAGCGGGACGGACCCTTCTTAACTATGGCTACACCTTC.